This TCR beta chain appears in the sequencing data of a study of blood T cell repertoires in COVID-19 (TCRdb year 2020). In terms of the full investigation: Samples from collaborators originated in the United States, Italy and Spain and spanned both the acute and convalescent phases of COVID-19. The prospective study material was composed of cDNA or gDNA derived from T cells, B-cell-depleted T cells, or PBMCs. Deeply sampled blood TCRbeta repertoires from subjects exposed to, actively infected with, or recovered from COVID-19 were included in the dataset. A freely available public database, intended as a resource for researchers studying the immune response to SARS-CoV-2, is where the repertoires were released. The samples were drawn from two sources: the first 160 participants of the ongoing ImmuneRACE study, and 1,000 to 1,500 subjects contributed by 6 global collaborators. Nearly every sample came with metadata listing a de-identified subject ID, COVID-19 status, age in years and sex. Where available, HLA class I and class II types were taken from metadata supplied by the sample provider and were not determined by assay-based typing.

The collaborating institutions used their own protocols to collect whole blood in K2EDTA tubes. For TCRbeta analysis, collaborators shipped samples as frozen whole blood, isolated PBMCs, or DNA extracted from either of those sample types. TCRbeta CDR3 regions were amplified from genomic DNA by means of the immunoSEQ Assay, a bias-controlled multiplex PCR. The source study handled its data this way. Nucleated cell counts per sample were estimated from amplification of reference gene primers within the assay. Sequence reads were collapsed and filtered to measure the absolute abundance of every unique TCRbeta CDR3 rearrangement. Productive Simpson clonality was computed per sample as the square root of Simpson's diversity index over productive rearrangements. As stored in TCRdb, this immuneACCESS dataset retains in-frame rearrangements with V and J assigned. A fraction of the clones does not appear; measured against another copy, unresolved V genes explain less than half of the discrepancy, and the remainder lacks a known reason. The D gene and trimming were derived from the DNA, and the V and J assignments and clone size from that table. The sample records some 87,000 clones, more than 60% of which are singletons. The ten largest clonotypes hold approximately 15% of the sample.

Overall results and qualifications from the work: How much clinical and demographic metadata was included differed by source and by participant, and the metadata was provided uncurated.

The germline ends are 14 bases apart after V is trimmed by 5 bases and J by 3 bases. The CDR3 contains 15 residues, cysteine and phenylalanine counted. Just CDR3 DNA is preserved here, 45 bases in frame from base 1. CDR1 SGHVS and CDR2 FQNEAQ are derived from the germline V gene. As concerns this clone: Its antigen specificity is not known. Within one base of it there is no much larger clone, and no base qualities were kept.

The receptor was isolated from a human donor in a cohort sampled during active COVID-19. Sequencing was performed on peripheral blood. This receptor chain uses TRBV7-8 and TRBJ1-5; a tentative D match to TRBD1 spans 6 bases. DNA sequence: TGTGCCAGCAGCCCAGGGGAGACGGCCAATCAGCCCCAGCATTTT. Its translation is CASSPGETANQPQHF.